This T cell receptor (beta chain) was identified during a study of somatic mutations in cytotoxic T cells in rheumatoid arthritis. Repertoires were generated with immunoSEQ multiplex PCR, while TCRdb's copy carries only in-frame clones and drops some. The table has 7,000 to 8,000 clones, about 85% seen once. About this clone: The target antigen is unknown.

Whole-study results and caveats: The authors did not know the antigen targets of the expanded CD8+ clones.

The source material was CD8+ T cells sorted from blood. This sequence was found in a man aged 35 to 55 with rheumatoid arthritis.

The CDR3 DNA follows: TGTGCCAGCAGCTCCAACTACGAGCAGTACTTC. This codes for CASSSNYEQYF. The chain employs TRBV7-9 and TRBJ2-7; D uncertain. The CDR3 spans 11 residues. Germline V gene sequence: CDR1 SEHNR, CDR2 FQNEAQ (reference sequence). Trimming left V 4 bases short and J 3 bases short, with 4 bases between.